The clone carrying this TCR beta chain was detected a few times. Its specificity is unknown. These data originate in a study of CD8 T cells in ankylosing spondylitis. Findings and limits, study-wide: One TCR beta motif, made up of 7 or 8 highly homologous variants, appeared characteristic of ankylosing spondylitis blood. In ankylosing spondylitis patients, matched synovial fluid reportedly showed significant enrichment of disease-linked clones. The disease-linked clones had a CD8+ phenotype and low blood frequencies.

Quantitative 5'-RACE was performed with molecular barcodes, and it yielded the TCR beta libraries. TCRdb reprocessed the 5' RACE reads with MiXCR, giving one entry per CDR3 protein. In the table there are about 250,000 distinct CDR3 sequences, over 30% of which are singletons. Material for sequencing was blood, either unsorted or a sorted T cell fraction (not recorded which). The source is a male donor with ankylosing spondylitis or in good health (not recorded which).

The CDR3 region has the DNA TGTGCCAGCAGTCGGACTAGCGGGCGCACGAACACCGGGGAGCTGTTTTTT. It encodes CASSRTSGRTNTGELFF. The gene calls are TRBV7-2 and TRBJ2-2; 11 bases map to TRBD2. The CDR3 extends over 17 amino acids. Germline V CDR1 and CDR2: SGHTA, FQGNSA. V was pared by 6 bases and J by 0 bases, with 6 bases of the junction left unmatched.